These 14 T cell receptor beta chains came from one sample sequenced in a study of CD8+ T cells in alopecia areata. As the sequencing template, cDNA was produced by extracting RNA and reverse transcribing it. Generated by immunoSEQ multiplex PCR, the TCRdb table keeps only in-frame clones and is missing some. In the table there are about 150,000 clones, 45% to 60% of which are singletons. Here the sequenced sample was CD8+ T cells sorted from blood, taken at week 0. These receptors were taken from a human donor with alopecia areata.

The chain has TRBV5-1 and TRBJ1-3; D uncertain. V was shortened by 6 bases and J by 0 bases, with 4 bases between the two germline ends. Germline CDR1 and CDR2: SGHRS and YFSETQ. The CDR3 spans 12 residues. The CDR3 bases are TGCGCCAGCACGGCCTCTGGAAACACCATATATTTT. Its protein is CASTASGNTIYF. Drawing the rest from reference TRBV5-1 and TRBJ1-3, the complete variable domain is KAGVTQTPRYLIKTRGQQVTLSCSPISGHRSVSWYQQTPGQGLQFLFEYFSETQRNKGNFPGRFSGRQFSNSRSEMNVSTLELGDSALYLCASTASGNTIYFGEGSWLTVV.

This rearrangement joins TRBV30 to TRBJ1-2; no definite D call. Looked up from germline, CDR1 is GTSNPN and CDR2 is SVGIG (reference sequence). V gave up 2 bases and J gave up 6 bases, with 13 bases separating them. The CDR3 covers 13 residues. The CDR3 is CAWSLGSQHGYTF. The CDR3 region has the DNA TGTGCCTGGAGTTTAGGGAGTCAACATGGCTACACCTTC.

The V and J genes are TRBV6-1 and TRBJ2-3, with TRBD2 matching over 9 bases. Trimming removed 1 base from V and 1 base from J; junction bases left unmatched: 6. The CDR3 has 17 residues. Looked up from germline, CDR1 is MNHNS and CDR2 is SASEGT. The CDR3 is CASSEGPAGGGTDTQYF. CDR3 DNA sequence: TGTGCCAGCAGTGAAGGTCCAGCGGGGGGAGGCACAGATACGCAGTATTTT.

CDR3 nucleotides: TGTGCCAGCAGTGGATTGGGAGTCGCTGAAGCTTTCTTT. This codes for CASSGLGVAEAFF. The chain joins TRBV6-5 to TRBJ1-1, with D unclear. The CDR3 consists of 13 residues. Trimming pared 5 bases from V and 6 bases from J, leaving 13 bases between. Germline V gene sequence: CDR1 MNHEY, CDR2 SVGAGI.

The CDR3 region has the DNA TGCGCCAGCAGCCGGCTGGTGGGGGCGAGTTCCGGTACAGATACGCAGTATTTT. Translation: CASSRLVGASSGTDTQYF. The rearrangement links TRBV4-1 to TRBJ2-3; D perhaps matches TRBD1 (6 bases). Trimming shortened V by 4 bases and J by 3 bases, and 23 bases separated the two germline ends. The CDR3 spans 18 residues. Germline V gives CDR1 MGHRA, CDR2 YSYEKL.

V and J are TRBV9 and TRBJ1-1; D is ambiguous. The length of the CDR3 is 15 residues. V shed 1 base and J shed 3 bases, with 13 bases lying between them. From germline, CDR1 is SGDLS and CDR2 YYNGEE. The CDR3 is CASSVLVARDTEAFF. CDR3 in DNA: TGTGCCAGCAGCGTACTGGTAGCGAGGGACACTGAAGCTTTCTTT.

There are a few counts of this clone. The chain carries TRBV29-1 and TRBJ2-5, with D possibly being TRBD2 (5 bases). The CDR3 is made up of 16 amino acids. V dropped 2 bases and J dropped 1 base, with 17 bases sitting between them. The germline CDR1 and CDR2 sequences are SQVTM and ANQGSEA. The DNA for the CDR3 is TGCAGCGTTGAACTTGAGGGCCCATGGTCCCAAGAGACCCAGTACTTC. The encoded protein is CSVELEGPWSQETQYF.

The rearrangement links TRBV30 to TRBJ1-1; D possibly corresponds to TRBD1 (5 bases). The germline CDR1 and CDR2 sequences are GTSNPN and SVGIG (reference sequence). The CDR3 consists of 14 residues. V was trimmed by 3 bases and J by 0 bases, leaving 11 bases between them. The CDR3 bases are TGTGCCTGGAGGACCAGGGATTTGAACACTGAAGCTTTCTTT. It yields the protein CAWRTRDLNTEAFF.

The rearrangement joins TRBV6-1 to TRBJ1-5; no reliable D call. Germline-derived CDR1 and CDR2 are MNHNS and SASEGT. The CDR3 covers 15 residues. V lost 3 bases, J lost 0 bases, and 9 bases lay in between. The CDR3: CASSEKRNSNQPQHF. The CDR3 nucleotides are TGTGCCAGCAGTGAGAAGCGGAATAGCAATCAGCCCCAGCATTTT.

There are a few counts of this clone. The CDR3 DNA is TGTGCCAGCCCGGGGCCCGCGTCGGGCACGCAGTATTTT. As protein: CASPGPASGTQYF. The V and J genes are TRBV11-2 and TRBJ2-3, with D tentatively TRBD1 or TRBD2 (5 bases each). Looked up from germline, CDR1 is SGHAT and CDR2 is FQNNGV. Trimming pared 8 bases from V and 9 bases from J, leaving 18 bases between. This CDR3 contains 13 residues.

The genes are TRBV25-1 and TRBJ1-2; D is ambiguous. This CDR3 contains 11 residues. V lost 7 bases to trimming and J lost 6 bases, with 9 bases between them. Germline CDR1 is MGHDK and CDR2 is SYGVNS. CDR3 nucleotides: TGTGCCAGCAAAGGAAAGCATGGCTACACCTTC. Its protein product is CASKGKHGYTF.

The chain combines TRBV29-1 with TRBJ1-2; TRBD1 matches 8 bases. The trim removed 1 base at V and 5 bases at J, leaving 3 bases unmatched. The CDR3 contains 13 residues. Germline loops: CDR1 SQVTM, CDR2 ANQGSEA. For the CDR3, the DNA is TGCAGCGTTGAAGCCGGGACAGGATATGGCTACACCTTC. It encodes CSVEAGTGYGYTF.

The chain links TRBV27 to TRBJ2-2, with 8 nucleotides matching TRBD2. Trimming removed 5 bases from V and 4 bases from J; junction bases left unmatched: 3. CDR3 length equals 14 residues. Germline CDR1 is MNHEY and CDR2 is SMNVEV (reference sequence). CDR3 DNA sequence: TGTGCCAGCAGTAATCGGGGGGGCACCGGGGAGCTGTTTTTT. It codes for CASSNRGGTGELFF.

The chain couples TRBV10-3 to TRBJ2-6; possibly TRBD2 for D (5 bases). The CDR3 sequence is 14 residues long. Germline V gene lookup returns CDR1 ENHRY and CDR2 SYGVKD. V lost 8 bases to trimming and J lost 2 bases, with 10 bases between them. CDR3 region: CAIASSTGANVLTF. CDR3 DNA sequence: TGTGCCATCGCCTCTAGCACTGGGGCCAACGTCCTGACTTTC.